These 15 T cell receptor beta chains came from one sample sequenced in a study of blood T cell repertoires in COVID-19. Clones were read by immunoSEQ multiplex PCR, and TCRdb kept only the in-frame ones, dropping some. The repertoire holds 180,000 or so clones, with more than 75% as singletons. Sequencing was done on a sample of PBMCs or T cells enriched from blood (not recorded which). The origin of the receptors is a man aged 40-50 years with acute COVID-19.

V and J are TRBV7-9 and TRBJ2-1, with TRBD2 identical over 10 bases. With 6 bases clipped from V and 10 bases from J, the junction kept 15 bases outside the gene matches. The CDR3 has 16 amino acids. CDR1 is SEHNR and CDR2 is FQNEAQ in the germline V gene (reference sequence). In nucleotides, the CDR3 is TGTGCCAGCAGTCCGGTGGCTAGCGGGAGCCATGGGGAGCAGTTCTTC. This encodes CASSPVASGSHGEQFF. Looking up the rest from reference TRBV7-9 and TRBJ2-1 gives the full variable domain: DTGVSQNPRHKITKRGQNVTFRCDPISEHNRLYWYRQTLGQGPEFLTYFQNEAQLEKSRLLSDRFSAERPKGSFSTLEIQRTEQGDSAMYLCASSPVASGSHGEQFFGPGTRLTVL.

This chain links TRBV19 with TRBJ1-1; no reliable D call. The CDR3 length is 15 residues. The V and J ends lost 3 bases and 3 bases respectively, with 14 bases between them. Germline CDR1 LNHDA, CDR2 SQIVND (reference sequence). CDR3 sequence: CASSIRRVGHTEAFF. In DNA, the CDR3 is TGTGCCAGTAGTATCCGGAGGGTAGGGCACACTGAAGCTTTCTTT.

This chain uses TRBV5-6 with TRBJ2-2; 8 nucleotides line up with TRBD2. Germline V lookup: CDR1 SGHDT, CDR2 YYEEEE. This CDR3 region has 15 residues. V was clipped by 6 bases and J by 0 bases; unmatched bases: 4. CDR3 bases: TGTGCCAGCACCCTAGCGGGCCCGAACACCGGGGAGCTGTTTTTT. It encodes CASTLAGPNTGELFF. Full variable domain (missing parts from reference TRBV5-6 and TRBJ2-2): DAGVTQSPTHLIKTRGQQVTLRCSPKSGHDTVSWYQQALGQGPQFIFQYYEEEERQRGNFPDRFSGHQFPNYSSELNVNALLLGDSALYLCASTLAGPNTGELFFGEGSRLTVL.

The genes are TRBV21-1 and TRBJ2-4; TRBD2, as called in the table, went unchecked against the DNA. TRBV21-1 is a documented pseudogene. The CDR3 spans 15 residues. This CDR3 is CASSKPGLAKNIQYF. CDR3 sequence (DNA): TGTGCCAGCAGCAAACCGGGGTTGGCCAAAAACATTCAGTACTTC.

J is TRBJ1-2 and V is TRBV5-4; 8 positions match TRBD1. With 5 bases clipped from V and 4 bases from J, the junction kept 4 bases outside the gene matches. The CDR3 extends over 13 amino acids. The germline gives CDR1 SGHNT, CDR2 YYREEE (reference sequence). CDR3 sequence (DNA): TGTGCCAGCAGTCCAGGGGGCACCTATGGCTACACCTTC. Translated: CASSPGGTYGYTF. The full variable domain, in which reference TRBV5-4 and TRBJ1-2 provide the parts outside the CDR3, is ETGVTQSPTHLIKTRGQQVTLRCSSQSGHNTVSWYQQALGQGPQFIFQYYREEENGRGNFPPRFSGLQFPNYSSELNVNALELDDSALYLCASSPGGTYGYTFGSGTRLTVV.

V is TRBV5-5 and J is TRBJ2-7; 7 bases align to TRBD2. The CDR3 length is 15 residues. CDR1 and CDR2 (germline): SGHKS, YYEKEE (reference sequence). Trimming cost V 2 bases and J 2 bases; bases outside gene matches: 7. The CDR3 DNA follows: TGTGCCAGCAGCTTAGGAGCGGGGCTCGCCTACGAGCAGTACTTC. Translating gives CASSLGAGLAYEQYF.

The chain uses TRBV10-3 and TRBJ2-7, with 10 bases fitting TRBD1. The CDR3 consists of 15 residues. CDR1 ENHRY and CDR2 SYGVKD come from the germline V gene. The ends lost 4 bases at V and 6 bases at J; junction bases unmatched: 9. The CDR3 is CAISVSTGQGSEQYF. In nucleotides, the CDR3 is TGTGCCATCAGTGTATCCACGGGACAGGGGAGCGAGCAGTACTTC.

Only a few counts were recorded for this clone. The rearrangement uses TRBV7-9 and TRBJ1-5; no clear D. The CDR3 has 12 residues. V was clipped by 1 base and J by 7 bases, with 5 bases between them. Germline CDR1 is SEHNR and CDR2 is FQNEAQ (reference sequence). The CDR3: CASSLDRQPQHF. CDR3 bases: TGTGCCAGCAGCTTAGACCGGCAGCCCCAGCATTTT.

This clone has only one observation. The CDR3: CASSDRQGEAFF. For the CDR3, the DNA is TGTGCCAGCAGTGACCGACAGGGAGAAGCTTTCTTT. The chain links TRBV6-1 to TRBJ1-1; 7 bases line up with TRBD1. Trimming cost V 3 bases and J 8 bases; bases outside gene matches: 3. CDR3 length: 12 amino acids. CDR1 is MNHNS and CDR2 is SASEGT in the germline V gene.

This CDR3 reads CASAMRGFQETQYF. The CDR3 DNA reads as TGTGCCAGCGCAATGCGGGGGTTCCAAGAGACCCAGTACTTC. The chain has TRBV7-9 and TRBJ2-5; 7 bases are a match to TRBD2. The CDR3 consists of 14 residues. The J segment lost 1 base and the V segment lost 8 bases, leaving 7 bases of the junction unmatched. Germline V CDR1 and CDR2: SEHNR, FQNEAQ (reference sequence).

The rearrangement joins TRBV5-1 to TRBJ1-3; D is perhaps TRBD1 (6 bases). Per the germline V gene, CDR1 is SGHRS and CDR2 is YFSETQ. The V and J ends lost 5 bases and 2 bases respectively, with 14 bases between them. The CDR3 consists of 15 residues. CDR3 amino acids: CASRPAGAAGNTIYF. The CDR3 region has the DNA TGCGCCAGCAGACCGGCGGGGGCAGCTGGAAACACCATATATTTT.

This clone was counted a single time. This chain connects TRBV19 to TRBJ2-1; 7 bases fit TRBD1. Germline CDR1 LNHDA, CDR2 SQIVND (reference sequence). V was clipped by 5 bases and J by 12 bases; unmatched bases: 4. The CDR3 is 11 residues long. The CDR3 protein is CASSEGAAQFF. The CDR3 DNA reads TGTGCCAGTAGTGAGGGGGCTGCGCAGTTCTTC.

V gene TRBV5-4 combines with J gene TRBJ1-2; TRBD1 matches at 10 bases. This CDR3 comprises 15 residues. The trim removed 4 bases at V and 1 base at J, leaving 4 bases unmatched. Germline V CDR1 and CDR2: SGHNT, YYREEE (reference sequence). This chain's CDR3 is CASSLRTGGNYGYTF. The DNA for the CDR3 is TGTGCCAGCAGCCTGAGGACAGGGGGTAACTATGGCTACACCTTC.

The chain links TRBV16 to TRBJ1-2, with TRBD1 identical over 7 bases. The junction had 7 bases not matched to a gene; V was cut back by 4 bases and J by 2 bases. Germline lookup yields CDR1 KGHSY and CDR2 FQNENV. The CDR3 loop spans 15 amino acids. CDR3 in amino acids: CASSPNLQGNYGYTF. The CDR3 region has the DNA TGTGCCAGCAGCCCCAATTTACAGGGGAACTATGGCTACACCTTC.

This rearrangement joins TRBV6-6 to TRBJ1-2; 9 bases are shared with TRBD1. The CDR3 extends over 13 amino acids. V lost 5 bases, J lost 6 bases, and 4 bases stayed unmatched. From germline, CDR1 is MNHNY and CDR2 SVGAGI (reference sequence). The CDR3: CASSTRTGDGYTF. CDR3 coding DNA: TGTGCCAGCAGTACCCGGACAGGGGATGGCTACACCTTC.